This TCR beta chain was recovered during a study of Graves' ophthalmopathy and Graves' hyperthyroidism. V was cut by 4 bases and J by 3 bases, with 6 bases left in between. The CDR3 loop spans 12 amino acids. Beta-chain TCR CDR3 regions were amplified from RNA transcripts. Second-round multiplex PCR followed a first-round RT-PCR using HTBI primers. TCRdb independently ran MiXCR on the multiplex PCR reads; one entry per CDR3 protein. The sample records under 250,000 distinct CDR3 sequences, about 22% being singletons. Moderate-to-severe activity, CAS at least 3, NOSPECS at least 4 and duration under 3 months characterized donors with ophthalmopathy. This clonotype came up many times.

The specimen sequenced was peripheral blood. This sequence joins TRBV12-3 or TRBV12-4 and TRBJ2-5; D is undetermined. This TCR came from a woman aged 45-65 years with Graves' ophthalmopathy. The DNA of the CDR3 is TGTGCCAGCAGTTCGCCGGAAGAGACCCAGTACTTC. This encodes CASSSPEETQYF.